This T cell receptor beta chain was observed in a study of blood T cell repertoires in COVID-19. Study-level information: Sites in the United States, Italy and Spain provided acute and convalescent COVID-19 samples.

Data came from immunoSEQ multiplex PCR; TCRdb stores just in-frame clones and leaves some out. This repertoire shows 410,000 or so clones, over 75% found once; its top ten account for around 1.5%. The CDR3 contains 14 residues. J was trimmed by 3 bases and V by 2 bases; bases with no gene match: 3. CDR1 SGHDT and CDR2 YYEEEE come from the germline V gene. This receptor was obtained from a woman aged 40 to 50 with COVID-19, enrolled during active disease. The sequenced material came from peripheral blood. J is TRBJ2-5 and V is TRBV5-6; 8 bases map to TRBD2. The DNA for the CDR3 is TGTGCCAGCAGCTTTACGGGAGGGAAAGAGACCCAGTACTTC. Encoded protein: CASSFTGGKETQYF.